This T cell receptor (beta chain) derives from a study of T cell responses to AZD1222 COVID-19 vaccine. General study results and limits: Among those given AZD1222, only six were seropositive at baseline. A mostly white British donor set with more females was recruited, and clonal diversity was possibly underestimated.

Analyses pooled second doses at about 4 or about 12 weeks. CDR1 and CDR2 from the germline V gene are SGHVS and FNYEAQ. CDR3 size: 15 residues. V lost 5 bases to trimming and J lost 8 bases, with 18 bases between them. As concerns this clone: No antigen is known for it.

Produced via immunoSEQ multiplex PCR; TCRdb's table is partial and in-frame only. The table has 13,000 or so clones, more than 80% seen once. The genes are TRBV7-6 and TRBJ1-4; D is undetermined. Source: peripheral blood, taken 28 days after the second AZD1222 dose. The TCR sequence derives from an adult who received the AZD1222 COVID-19 vaccine. DNA for the CDR3: TGTGCCAGCAGCCAAGGATCCACGGGCAGGGAAAAACTGTTTTTT. Translated, it gives CASSQGSTGREKLFF.